One TCR beta chain is described in this entry. This sample was included in a study of blood T cell repertoires in COVID-19. The method was immunoSEQ multiplex PCR; TCRdb's version includes in-frame clones alone and lacks a portion of them. In the table there are tens of thousands of clones, 80% to 90% of which are singletons. CDR3 size: 13 residues. Germline CDR1 LNHNV, CDR2 YYDKDF (reference sequence). Trimming removed 1 base from V and 7 bases from J, with 10 bases in between. Sample: peripheral blood. This TCR came from a woman of 80 years or more with active COVID-19. The chain carries TRBV15 and TRBJ1-2; D remains unclear. The chain's CDR3 is CATSRAGLAGYTF. CDR3 in DNA: TGTGCCACCAGCAGAGCGGGGTTAGCTGGCTACACCTTC.